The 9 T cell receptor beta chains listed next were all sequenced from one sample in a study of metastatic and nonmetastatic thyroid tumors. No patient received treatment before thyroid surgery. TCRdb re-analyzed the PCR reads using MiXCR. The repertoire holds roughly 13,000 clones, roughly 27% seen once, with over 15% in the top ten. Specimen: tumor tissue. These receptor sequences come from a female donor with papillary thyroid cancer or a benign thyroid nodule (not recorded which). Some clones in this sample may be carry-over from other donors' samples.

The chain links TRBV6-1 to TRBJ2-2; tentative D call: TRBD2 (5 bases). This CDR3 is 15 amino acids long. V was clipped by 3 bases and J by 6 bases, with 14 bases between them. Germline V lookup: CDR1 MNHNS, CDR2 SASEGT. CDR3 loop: CASSERARISGELFF. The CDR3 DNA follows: TGTGCCAGCAGTGAGCGGGCGCGTATCTCCGGGGAGCTGTTTTTT.

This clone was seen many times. CDR3 coding DNA: TGTGCCAGTAGTATGGGGGGGGGACCCAGGGTACCCTACAATGAGCAGTTCTTC. Translation gives CASSMGGGPRVPYNEQFF. This sequence joins TRBV19 and TRBJ2-1, with 7 bases fitting TRBD2. The CDR3 is 18 residues long. Germline loops: CDR1 LNHDA, CDR2 SQIVND (reference sequence). Trimming cost V 3 bases and J 2 bases; bases outside gene matches: 13.

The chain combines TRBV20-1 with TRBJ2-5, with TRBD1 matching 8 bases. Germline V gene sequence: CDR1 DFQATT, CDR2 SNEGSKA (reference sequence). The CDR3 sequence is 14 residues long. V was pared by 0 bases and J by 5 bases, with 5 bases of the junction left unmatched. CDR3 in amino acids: CSARDGGQEETQYF. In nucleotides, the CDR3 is TGCAGTGCTAGAGATGGGGGACAGGAGGAGACCCAGTACTTC.

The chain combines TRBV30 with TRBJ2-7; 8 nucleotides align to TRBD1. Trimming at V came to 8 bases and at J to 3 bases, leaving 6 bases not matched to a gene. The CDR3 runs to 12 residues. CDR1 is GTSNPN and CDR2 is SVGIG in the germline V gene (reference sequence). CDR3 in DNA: TGTGCCAGCCGGACAGGGTACTACGAGCAGTACTTC. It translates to CASRTGYYEQYF.

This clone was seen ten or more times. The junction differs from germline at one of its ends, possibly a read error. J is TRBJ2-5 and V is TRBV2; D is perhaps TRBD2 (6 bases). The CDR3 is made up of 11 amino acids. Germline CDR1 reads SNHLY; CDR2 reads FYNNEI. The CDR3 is CASSEGARGNF. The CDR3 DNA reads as TGTGCCAGCAGTGAGGGTGCCCGGGGGAACTTC.

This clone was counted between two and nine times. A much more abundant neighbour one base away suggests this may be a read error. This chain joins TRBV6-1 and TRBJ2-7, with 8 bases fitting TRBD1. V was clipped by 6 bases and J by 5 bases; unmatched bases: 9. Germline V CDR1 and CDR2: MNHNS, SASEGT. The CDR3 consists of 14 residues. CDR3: CASRSDRAKHEQYV. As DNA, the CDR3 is TGTGCCAGCAGATCGGACAGGGCTAAACACGAGCAGTACGTC.

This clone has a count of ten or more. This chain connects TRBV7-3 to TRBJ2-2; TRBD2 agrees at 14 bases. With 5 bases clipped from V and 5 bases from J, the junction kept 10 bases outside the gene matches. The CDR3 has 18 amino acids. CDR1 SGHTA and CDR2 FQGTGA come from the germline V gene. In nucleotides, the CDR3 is TGTGCCAGCAGCCCGGCGGGACTAGCGGGAGCTAGGACCGGGGAGCTGTTTTTT. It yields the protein CASSPAGLAGARTGELFF. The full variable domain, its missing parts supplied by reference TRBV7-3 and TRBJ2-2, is GAGVSQTPSNKVTEKGKYVELRCDPISGHTALYWYRQSLGQGPEFLIYFQGTGAADDSGLPNDRFFAVRPEGSVSTLKIQRTERGDSAVYLCASSPAGLAGARTGELFFGEGSRLTVL.

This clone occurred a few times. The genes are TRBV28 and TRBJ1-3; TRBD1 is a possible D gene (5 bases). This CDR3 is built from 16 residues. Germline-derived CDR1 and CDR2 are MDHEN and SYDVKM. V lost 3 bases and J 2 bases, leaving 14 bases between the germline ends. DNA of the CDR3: TGTGCCAGCAGTTTTCGGGTATCGACAGCTGGAAACACCATATATTTT. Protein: CASSFRVSTAGNTIYF.

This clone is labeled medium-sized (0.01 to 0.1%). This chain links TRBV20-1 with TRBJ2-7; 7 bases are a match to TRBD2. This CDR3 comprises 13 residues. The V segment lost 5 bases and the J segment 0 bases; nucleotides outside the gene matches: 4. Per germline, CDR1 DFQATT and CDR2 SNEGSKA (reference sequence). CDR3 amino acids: CSAEGGTSYEQYF. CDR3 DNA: TGCAGTGCTGAGGGAGGGACCTCCTACGAGCAGTACTTC.